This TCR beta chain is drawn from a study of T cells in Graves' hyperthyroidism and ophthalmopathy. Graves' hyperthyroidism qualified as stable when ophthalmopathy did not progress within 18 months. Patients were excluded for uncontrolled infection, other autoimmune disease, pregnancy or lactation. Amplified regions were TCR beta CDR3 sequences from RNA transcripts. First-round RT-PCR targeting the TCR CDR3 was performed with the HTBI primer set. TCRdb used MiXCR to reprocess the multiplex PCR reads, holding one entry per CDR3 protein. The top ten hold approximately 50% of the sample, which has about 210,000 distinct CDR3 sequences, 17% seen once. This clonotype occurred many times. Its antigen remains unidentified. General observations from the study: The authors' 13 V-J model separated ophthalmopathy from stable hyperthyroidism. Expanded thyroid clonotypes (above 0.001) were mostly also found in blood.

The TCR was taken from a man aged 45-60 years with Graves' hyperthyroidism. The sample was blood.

The CDR3 loop reads CASSTGGRGSYNSPLHF. As DNA, the CDR3 is TGTGCCAGCAGTACCGGAGGCAGGGGATCCTATAATTCACCCCTCCACTTT. J is TRBJ1-6 and V is TRBV28; tentatively, D is TRBD1 (6 bases). CDR1 is MDHEN, CDR2 SYDVKM, per germline. V lost 5 bases to trimming and J lost 1 base, with 15 bases between them. This CDR3 is built from 17 residues.